A selection of T cell receptor beta chains follows, all from one sample in a study of blood T cell repertoires in COVID-19. The repertoire was sequenced with immunoSEQ multiplex PCR; TCRdb's copy has only in-frame clones and lacks some. Found here are 140,000 or so clones, 75% to 85% of them singletons; the top ten hold 4.2%. Specimen: peripheral blood. All receptors derive from a man aged 55 to 70 with acute or convalescent COVID-19. Both conserved end residues are part of each CDR3. Each record gives: D gene, J gene, clone size, V gene, CDR3 protein, CDR3 DNA. The D gene is left open where the match is weak. The size entry is marked missing in some rows and otherwise reads once, few, many or a size class.

>TRBD2|TRBJ2-1|NA|TRBV6-2/TRBV6-3
CASSYPSLAGGQNEQFF
TGTGCCAGCAGTTATCCCTCCCTAGCGGGAGGGCAAAATGAGCAGTTCTTC
>TRBD2|TRBJ2-7|NA|TRBV10-2
CASSGVTSGTYEQYF
TGCGCCAGCAGTGGGGTTACTAGCGGAACCTACGAGCAGTACTTC
>NA|TRBJ1-4|few|TRBV5-1
CASSSGWGLGEKLFF
TGCGCCAGCAGCTCCGGATGGGGGCTCGGGGAAAAACTGTTTTTT
>TRBD1|TRBJ2-1|NA|TRBV13
CASRRKQGKEQFF
TGTGCCAGCAGGCGGAAACAGGGGAAAGAGCAGTTCTTC
>TRBD1|TRBJ1-2|NA|TRBV4-1
CASSHRTGGEGYTF
TGCGCCAGCAGCCATCGAACAGGGGGCGAAGGCTACACCTTC
>TRBD2|TRBJ2-1|NA|TRBV11-2
CASSPRLAGSYNEQFF
TGTGCCAGCAGCCCGAGACTAGCGGGATCCTACAATGAGCAGTTCTTC
>TRBD1|TRBJ1-5|NA|TRBV9
CASSVGQGAGQPQHF
TGTGCCAGCAGCGTAGGGCAGGGGGCAGGACAGCCCCAGCATTTT
>NA|TRBJ1-5|NA|TRBV6-1
CASSEPRNGGNQPQHF
TGTGCCAGCAGTGAACCTAGGAATGGAGGCAATCAGCCCCAGCATTTT
>NA|TRBJ1-1|NA|TRBV7-9
CASSWTDLMNTEAFF
TGTGCCAGCAGCTGGACAGACCTTATGAACACTGAAGCTTTCTTT
>TRBD2|TRBJ2-5|NA|TRBV5-1
CASSLNPAGDQETQYF
TGCGCCAGCAGCTTGAATCCAGCGGGGGACCAAGAGACCCAGTACTTC